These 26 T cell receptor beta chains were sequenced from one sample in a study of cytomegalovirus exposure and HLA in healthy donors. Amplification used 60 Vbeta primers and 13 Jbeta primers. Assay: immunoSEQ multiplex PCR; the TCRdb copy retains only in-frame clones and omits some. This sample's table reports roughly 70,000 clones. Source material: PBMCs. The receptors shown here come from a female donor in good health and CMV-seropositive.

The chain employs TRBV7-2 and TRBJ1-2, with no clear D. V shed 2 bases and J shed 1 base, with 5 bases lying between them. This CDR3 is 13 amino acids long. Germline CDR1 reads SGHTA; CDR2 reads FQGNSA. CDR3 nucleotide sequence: TGTGCCAGCAGCTTACCAATTAACTATGGCTACACCTTC. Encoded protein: CASSLPINYGYTF.

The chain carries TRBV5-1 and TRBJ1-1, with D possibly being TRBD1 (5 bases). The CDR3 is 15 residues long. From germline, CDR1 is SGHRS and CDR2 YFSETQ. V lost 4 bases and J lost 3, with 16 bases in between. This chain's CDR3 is CASSPTPGGDTEAFF. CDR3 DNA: TGCGCCAGCAGCCCGACTCCCGGGGGTGACACTGAAGCTTTCTTT.

CDR3 amino acids: CASSFGGSGNTIYF. In DNA, the CDR3 is TGTGCCAGCAGTTTCGGGGGGTCTGGAAACACCATATATTTT. The J gene is TRBJ1-3, the V gene TRBV28; D might be TRBD1 (5 bases). The CDR3 sequence is 14 residues long. The germline V gene has CDR1 MDHEN and CDR2 SYDVKM. Between the trimmed V and J ends, which lost 3 bases and 1 base, there was a span of 7 bases.

CDR3 region: CASSYLTGAVNTEAFF. The CDR3 bases are TGCGCCAGCAGCTATCTCACAGGGGCGGTGAACACTGAAGCTTTCTTT. The chain recombines TRBV5-1 with TRBJ1-1; 7 nucleotides align to TRBD1. Unmatched junction bases numbered 8, after V lost 3 bases and J lost 0 bases. CDR1 is SGHRS, CDR2 YFSETQ, per germline. This CDR3 is 16 amino acids long. Filled out from reference TRBV5-1 and TRBJ1-1, the complete variable domain reads KAGVTQTPRYLIKTRGQQVTLSCSPISGHRSVSWYQQTPGQGLQFLFEYFSETQRNKGNFPGRFSGRQFSNSRSEMNVSTLELGDSALYLCASSYLTGAVNTEAFFGQGTRLTVV.

The CDR3 DNA reads as TGCAGTGCCGGGGGGAACAATGAGCAGTTCTTC. Protein: CSAGGNNEQFF. This chain connects TRBV20-1 to TRBJ2-1; 7 bases align to TRBD2. CDR1 DFQATT and CDR2 SNEGSKA come from the germline V gene (reference sequence). The junction had 1 base not matched to a gene; V was cut back by 6 bases and J by 5 bases. The CDR3 totals 11 residues.

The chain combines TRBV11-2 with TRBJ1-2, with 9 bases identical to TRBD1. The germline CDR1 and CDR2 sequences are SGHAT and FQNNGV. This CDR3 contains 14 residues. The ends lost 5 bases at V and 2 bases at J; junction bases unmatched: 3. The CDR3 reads CASSPGTGNYGYTF. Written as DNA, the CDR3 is TGTGCCAGCAGCCCAGGGACAGGGAACTATGGCTACACCTTC.

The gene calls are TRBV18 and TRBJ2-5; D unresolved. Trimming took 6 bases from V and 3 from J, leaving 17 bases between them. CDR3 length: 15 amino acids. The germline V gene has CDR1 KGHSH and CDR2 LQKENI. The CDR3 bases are TGTGCCAGCTCGCTGTTGGGTGAGGTAAAAGAGACCCAGTACTTC. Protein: CASSLLGEVKETQYF.

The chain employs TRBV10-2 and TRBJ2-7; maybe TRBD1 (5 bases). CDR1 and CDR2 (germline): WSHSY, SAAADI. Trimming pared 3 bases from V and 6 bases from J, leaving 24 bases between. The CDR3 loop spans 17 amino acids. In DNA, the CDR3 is TGCGCCAGCAGTGAACCCACCGTATCAGGGTCCTATGGCGAGCAGTACTTC. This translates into CASSEPTVSGSYGEQYF.

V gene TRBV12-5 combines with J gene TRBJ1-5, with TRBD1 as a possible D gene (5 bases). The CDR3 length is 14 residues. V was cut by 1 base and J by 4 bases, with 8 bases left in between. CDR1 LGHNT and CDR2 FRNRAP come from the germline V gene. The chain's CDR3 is CASGLESGNQPQHF. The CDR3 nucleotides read TGTGCTAGTGGTTTGGAGTCAGGGAATCAGCCCCAGCATTTT.

Here the CDR3 reads CASSERIRTSVWGETQYF. The DNA for the CDR3 is TGTGCCAGCAGTGAACGCATTCGGACTAGCGTATGGGGGGAGACCCAGTACTTC. The gene calls are TRBV2 and TRBJ2-5, with 9 bases matching TRBD2. This CDR3 region has 18 residues. The germline CDR1 and CDR2 sequences are SNHLY and FYNNEI. The V segment lost 2 bases and the J segment 5 bases; nucleotides outside the gene matches: 15.

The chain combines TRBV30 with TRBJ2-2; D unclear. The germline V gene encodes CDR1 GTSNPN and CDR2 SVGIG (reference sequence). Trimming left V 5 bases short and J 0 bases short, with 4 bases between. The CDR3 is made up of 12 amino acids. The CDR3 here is CAWEANTGELFF. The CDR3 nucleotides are TGTGCCTGGGAGGCGAACACCGGGGAGCTGTTTTTT.

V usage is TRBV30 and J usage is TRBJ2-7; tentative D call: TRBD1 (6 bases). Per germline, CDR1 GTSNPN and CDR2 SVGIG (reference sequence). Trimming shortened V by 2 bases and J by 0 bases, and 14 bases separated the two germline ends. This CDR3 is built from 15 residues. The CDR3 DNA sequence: TGTGCCTGGAGTCCCCGGCAGGGGTTCTCCTACGAGCAGTACTTC. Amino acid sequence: CAWSPRQGFSYEQYF.

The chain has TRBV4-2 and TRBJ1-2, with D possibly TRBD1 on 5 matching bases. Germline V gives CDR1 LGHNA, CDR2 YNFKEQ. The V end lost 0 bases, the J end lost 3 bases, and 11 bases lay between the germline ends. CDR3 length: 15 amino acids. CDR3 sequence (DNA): TGTGCCAGCAGCCAAGACGGGGGAATGGACTATGGCTACACCTTC. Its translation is CASSQDGGMDYGYTF.

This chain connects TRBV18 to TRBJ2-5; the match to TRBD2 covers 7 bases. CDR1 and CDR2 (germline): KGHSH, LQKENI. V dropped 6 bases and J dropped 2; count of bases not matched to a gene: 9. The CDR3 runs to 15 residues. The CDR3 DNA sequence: TGTGCCAGCTCCCCTCGGAGCGGGGTACAAGAGACCCAGTACTTC. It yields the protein CASSPRSGVQETQYF.

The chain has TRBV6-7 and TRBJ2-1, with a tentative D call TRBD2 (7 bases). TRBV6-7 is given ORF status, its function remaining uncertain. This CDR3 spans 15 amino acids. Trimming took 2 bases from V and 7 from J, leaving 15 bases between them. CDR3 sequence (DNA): TGTGCCAGCAGTTACCCGTTCCGGGGGGCGAATGAGCAGTTCTTC. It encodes CASSYPFRGANEQFF.

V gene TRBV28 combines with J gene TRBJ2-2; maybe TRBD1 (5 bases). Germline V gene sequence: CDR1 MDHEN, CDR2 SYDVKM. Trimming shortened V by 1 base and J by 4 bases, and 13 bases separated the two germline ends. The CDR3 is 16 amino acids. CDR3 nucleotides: TGTGCCAGCAGTTTATCTTCTGGGCAGGGCACCGGGGAGCTGTTTTTT. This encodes CASSLSSGQGTGELFF.

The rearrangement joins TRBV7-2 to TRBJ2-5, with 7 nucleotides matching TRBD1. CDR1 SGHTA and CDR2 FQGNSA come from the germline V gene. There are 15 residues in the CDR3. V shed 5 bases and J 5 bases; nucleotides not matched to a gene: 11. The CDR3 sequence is CASSLTGQRKETQYF. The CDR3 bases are TGTGCCAGCAGCCTTACGGGACAGAGGAAGGAGACCCAGTACTTC.

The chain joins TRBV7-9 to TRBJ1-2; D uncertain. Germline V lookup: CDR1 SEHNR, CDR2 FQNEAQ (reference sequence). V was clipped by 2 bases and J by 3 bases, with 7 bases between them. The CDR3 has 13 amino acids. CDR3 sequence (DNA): TGTGCCAGCAGCTTACTATCCCACTATGGCTACACCTTC. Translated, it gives CASSLLSHYGYTF.

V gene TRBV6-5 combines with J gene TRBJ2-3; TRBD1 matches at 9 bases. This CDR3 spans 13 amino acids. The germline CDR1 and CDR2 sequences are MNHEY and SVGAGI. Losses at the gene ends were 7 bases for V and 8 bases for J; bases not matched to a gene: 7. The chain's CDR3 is CASTGTGRGTQYF. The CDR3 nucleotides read TGTGCCAGCACCGGGACAGGGCGCGGTACGCAGTATTTT.

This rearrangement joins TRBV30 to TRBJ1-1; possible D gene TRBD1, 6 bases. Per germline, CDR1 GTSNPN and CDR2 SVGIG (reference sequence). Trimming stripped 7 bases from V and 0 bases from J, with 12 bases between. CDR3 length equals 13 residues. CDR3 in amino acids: CAFNGQMNTEAFF. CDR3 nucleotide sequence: TGTGCCTTCAATGGACAGATGAACACTGAAGCTTTCTTT.

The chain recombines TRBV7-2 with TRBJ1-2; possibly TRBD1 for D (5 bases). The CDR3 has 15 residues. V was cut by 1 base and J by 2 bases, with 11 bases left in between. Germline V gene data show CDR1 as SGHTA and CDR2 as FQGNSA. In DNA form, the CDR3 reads TGTGCCAGCAGCTTAGTGACAGCCTCGAACTATGGCTACACCTTC. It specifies CASSLVTASNYGYTF.

CDR3 amino acids: CASSEGQGFLGEKLFF. The CDR3, as DNA: TGTGCCAGCAGTGAAGGACAGGGCTTTTTGGGTGAAAAACTGTTTTTT. The J gene is TRBJ1-4, the V gene TRBV2; 7 nucleotides agree with TRBD1. Germline trimming cut 1 base from V and 7 bases from J; bases unmatched to any gene: 9. Germline-derived CDR1 and CDR2 are SNHLY and FYNNEI. The CDR3 consists of 16 residues.

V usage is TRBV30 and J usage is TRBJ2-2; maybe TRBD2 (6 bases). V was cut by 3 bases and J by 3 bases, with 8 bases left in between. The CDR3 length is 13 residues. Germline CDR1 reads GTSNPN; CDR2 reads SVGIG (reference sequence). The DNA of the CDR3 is TGTGCCTGGAGGGGACTTCACACCGGGGAGCTGTTTTTT. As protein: CAWRGLHTGELFF.

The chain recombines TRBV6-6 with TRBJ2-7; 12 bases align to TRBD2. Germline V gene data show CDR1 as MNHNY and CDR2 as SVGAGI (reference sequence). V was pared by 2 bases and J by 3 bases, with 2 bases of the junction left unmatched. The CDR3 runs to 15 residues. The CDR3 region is CASSYPTSGGYEQYF. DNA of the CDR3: TGTGCCAGCAGTTACCCGACTAGCGGGGGCTACGAGCAGTACTTC.

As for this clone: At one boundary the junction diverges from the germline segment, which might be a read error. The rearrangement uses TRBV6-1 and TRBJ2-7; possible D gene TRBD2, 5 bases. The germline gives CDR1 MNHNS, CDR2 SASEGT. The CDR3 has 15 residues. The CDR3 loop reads CASSEVSGYSSEQYF. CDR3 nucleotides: TGTGCCAGCAGTGAAGTGTCGGGGTACTCCTCCGAGCAGTACTTC.

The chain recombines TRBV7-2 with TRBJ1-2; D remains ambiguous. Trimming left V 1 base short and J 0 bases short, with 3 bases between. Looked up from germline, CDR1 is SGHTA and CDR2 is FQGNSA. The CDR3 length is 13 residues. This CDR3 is CASSLDTNYGYTF. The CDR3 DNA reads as TGTGCCAGCAGCTTAGACACTAACTATGGCTACACCTTC.